Below, 25 T cell receptor beta chains from the same sample are listed, as sequenced in a study of human T cells and chemical hapten exposure. TCRdb redid the calling of the RACE reads with MiXCR, one entry per CDR3 protein. Among 25,000 to 35,000 distinct CDR3 sequences listed, almost 6% were seen once. Time point described: patch test 3, about 24 weeks after DPC sensitization. The treatment here: therapeutic diphenylcyclopropenone sensitization with weekly scalp DPC. The sequencing used whole blood, collected in connection with sensitization to the hapten diphenylcyclopropenone (DPC). The receptors were gathered from a man in his thirties or forties with alopecia areata. Some clones in this sample may be carry-over from other donors' samples.

This clonotype occurred many times. This chain connects TRBV14 to TRBJ2-1, with a possible D match to TRBD1 (6 bases). Germline lookup yields CDR1 SGHDN and CDR2 FVKESK. CDR3 length equals 15 residues. V gave up 1 base and J gave up 10 bases, with 17 bases separating them. The CDR3 DNA follows: TGTGCCAGCAGCCAAGTTGGGGGCGGCTTTGGGGAGCAGTTCTTC. This gives the protein CASSQVGGGFGEQFF. The full variable domain, in which reference TRBV14 and TRBJ2-1 provide the parts outside the CDR3, is EAGVTQFPSHSVIEKGQTVTLRCDPISGHDNLYWYRRVMGKEIKFLLHFVKESKQDESGMPNNRFLAERTGGTYSTLKVQPAELEDSGVYFCASSQVGGGFGEQFFGPGTRLTVL.

This clonotype occurred many times. CDR3 protein: CSSPIRGNEQFF. CDR3 coding DNA: TGCAGCTCCCCGATCCGGGGGAATGAGCAGTTCTTC. The chain carries TRBV29-1 and TRBJ2-1, with D perhaps TRBD2 (6 bases). The V gene's germline CDR1 is SQVTM and CDR2 ANQGSEA. V was cut by 8 bases and J by 7 bases, with 15 bases left in between. This CDR3 is 12 amino acids long.

This clonotype was seen ten or more times. J is TRBJ1-5 and V is TRBV24-1; no definite D call. Germline V gene sequence: CDR1 KGHDR, CDR2 SFDVKD. Trimming pared 3 bases from V and 2 bases from J, leaving 22 bases between. The CDR3 has 19 amino acids. CDR3 in DNA: TGTGCCACCAGTGATAAGGTTAGGTCTCCCCATATTCGCAATCAGCCCCAGCATTTT. Its protein product is CATSDKVRSPHIRNQPQHF.

This clonotype was found many times. The chain uses TRBV24-1 and TRBJ1-2; possible D gene TRBD1, 6 bases. Per germline, CDR1 KGHDR and CDR2 SFDVKD. V lost 5 bases, J lost 2 bases, and 17 bases lay in between. The length of the CDR3 is 16 residues. CDR3 amino acids: CATSAPDSSPNYGYTF. CDR3 coding DNA: TGTGCCACCAGTGCCCCGGACAGTTCGCCGAACTATGGCTACACCTTC.

This clonotype is categorized as medium-sized (0.01 to 0.1%). This sequence joins TRBV6-5 and TRBJ2-1, with 7 bases fitting TRBD1. The CDR3 runs to 12 residues. Losses at the gene ends were 8 bases for V and 6 bases for J; bases not matched to a gene: 4. Germline CDR1 is MNHEY and CDR2 is SVGAGI. CDR3 coding DNA: TGTGCCAGCTGGACAGGCCCCAATGAGCAGTTCTTC. Encoded protein: CASWTGPNEQFF.

At least ten counts were recorded for this clonotype. This chain connects TRBV7-2 to TRBJ2-1, with D tentatively TRBD2 (5 bases). V lost 2 bases to trimming and J lost 7 bases, with 6 bases between them. CDR1 is SGHTA, CDR2 FQGNSA, per germline. This CDR3 comprises 12 residues. The CDR3 spells CASSLPGNEQFF. CDR3 sequence (DNA): TGTGCCAGCAGCTTACCGGGAAATGAGCAGTTCTTC.

This clonotype was seen at least ten times. The rearrangement uses TRBV29-1 and TRBJ1-1, with D possibly matching TRBD1 (6 bases). Trimming took 6 bases from V and 5 from J, leaving 16 bases between them. The CDR3 consists of 13 residues. Germline V CDR1 and CDR2: SQVTM, ANQGSEA. CDR3: CSVSLDRGTEAFF. The DNA of the CDR3 is TGCAGCGTCTCCTTGGATAGGGGGACTGAAGCTTTCTTT.

Ten or more counts support this clonotype. CDR3 in DNA: TGCAGTGCTAGAGAGAATCGGGATACCGGGGAGCTGTTTTTT. As protein: CSARENRDTGELFF. This rearrangement joins TRBV20-1 to TRBJ2-2; TRBD2 is a possible D gene (5 bases). CDR1 is DFQATT and CDR2 is SNEGSKA in the germline V gene (reference sequence). V lost 0 bases, J lost 5 bases, and 10 bases lay in between. This CDR3 has 14 amino acids.

This clonotype was observed many times. V usage is TRBV10-2 and J usage is TRBJ2-7, with TRBD2 as a possible D gene (6 bases). The CDR3 consists of 15 residues. With 6 bases removed from V and 2 bases from J, the gap between germline ends came to 17 bases. Germline CDR1 is WSHSY and CDR2 is SAAADI. The CDR3 loop is CASRNPRDLAYEQYF. The DNA for the CDR3 is TGCGCCAGCAGGAATCCCCGGGACTTGGCCTACGAGCAGTACTTC.

In its sample, this clonotype was seen many times. The rearrangement links TRBV2 to TRBJ1-2, with 9 bases identical to TRBD1. The J segment lost 8 bases and the V segment lost 7 bases, leaving 5 bases of the junction unmatched. The CDR3 has 12 amino acids. The germline CDR1 and CDR2 sequences are SNHLY and FYNNEI. The CDR3 coding sequence is TGTGCCAGCATTAGGACAGGGGTAGGCTACACCTTC. Translation gives CASIRTGVGYTF.

The table lists this clonotype with many counts. The chain recombines TRBV7-2 with TRBJ2-5; 7 bases match TRBD1. Looked up from germline, CDR1 is SGHTA and CDR2 is FQGNSA. Unmatched junction bases numbered 22, after V lost 1 base and J lost 2 bases. The length of the CDR3 is 21 residues. The DNA of the CDR3 is TGTGCCAGCAGCTTAGGAGGGGGCCTACAAGAGACCCAGTGCCTACAAGAGACCCAGTACTTC. It encodes CASSLGGGLQETQCLQETQYF. Filled out from reference TRBV7-2 and TRBJ2-5, the complete variable domain reads GAGVSQSPSNKVTEKGKDVELRCDPISGHTALYWYRQSLGQGLEFLIYFQGNSAPDKSGLPSDRFSAERTGGSVSTLTIQRTQQEDSAVYLCASSLGGGLQETQCLQETQYFGPGTRLLVL.

This clonotype was counted many times. This chain joins TRBV6-2 or TRBV6-3 and TRBJ2-1; TRBD2 matches 8 bases. The germline gives CDR1 MNHEY, CDR2 SVGEGT. With 4 bases clipped from V and 0 bases from J, the junction kept 2 bases outside the gene matches. The CDR3 covers 15 residues. This CDR3 is CASSLAGTSYNEQFF. The CDR3 DNA reads TGTGCCAGCAGTTTAGCGGGAACCTCCTACAATGAGCAGTTCTTC.

This chain connects TRBV5-5 to TRBJ1-1; no reliable D call. Trimming took 3 bases from V and 4 from J, leaving 7 bases between them. This CDR3 has 12 amino acids. The germline CDR1 and CDR2 sequences are SGHKS and YYEKEE (reference sequence). CDR3 in amino acids: CASSWKGTEAFF. The CDR3 region has the DNA TGTGCCAGCAGCTGGAAGGGCACTGAAGCTTTCTTT.

This clonotype is classed as medium-sized (0.01 to 0.1%). The chain joins TRBV7-2 to TRBJ2-5; D is uncertain. The germline V gene encodes CDR1 SGHTA and CDR2 FQGNSA. Trimming removed 1 base from V and 5 bases from J, with 11 bases in between. This CDR3 is built from 14 residues. In nucleotides, the CDR3 is TGTGCCAGCAGCTTAGACTTCGGACCGGAGACCCAGTACTTC. Amino acid sequence: CASSLDFGPETQYF.

This clonotype was found many times. CDR3 amino acids: CSARVSGGTGELFF. For the CDR3, the DNA is TGCAGTGCTAGAGTTAGCGGGGGGACCGGGGAGCTGTTTTTT. The chain links TRBV20-1 to TRBJ2-2; TRBD2 matches at 10 bases. The germline CDR1 and CDR2 sequences are DFQATT and SNEGSKA (reference sequence). The CDR3 extends over 14 amino acids. The junction had 1 base not matched to a gene; V was cut back by 1 base and J by 5 bases.

In its sample, this clonotype was seen many times. Its ends do not fully match the called genes, so a read error is possible. J is TRBJ1-1 and V is TRBV27, with 10 bases aligning to TRBD1. This CDR3 comprises 15 residues. CDR1 and CDR2 (germline): MNHEY, SMNVEV (reference sequence). The CDR3 loop reads CVSSLRQGASTEAFF. The CDR3 DNA reads TGTGTCAGCAGTCTTCGACAGGGGGCGAGCACTGAAGCTTTCTTT.

The sample holds many counts of this clonotype. The chain couples TRBV15 to TRBJ1-1; 9 positions match TRBD1. J lost 8 bases, V lost 4 bases, and 8 bases had no gene match. The CDR3 length is 14 residues. Per germline, CDR1 LNHNV and CDR2 YYDKDF (reference sequence). The CDR3 DNA reads as TGTGCCACCAGCATCCAGACAGGGGGAGGCGAAGCTTTCTTT. This codes for CATSIQTGGGEAFF.

This clonotype was counted many times. V gene TRBV12-3 or TRBV12-4 combines with J gene TRBJ2-2; D is perhaps TRBD1 or TRBD2 (5 bases each). This CDR3 has 13 amino acids. V was pared by 6 bases and J by 7 bases, with 12 bases between. The CDR3 is CASRGRVDGELFF. The CDR3 DNA reads TGTGCCAGCAGGGGGCGGGTAGACGGGGAGCTGTTTTTT.

This clonotype occurred many times. The chain combines TRBV4-2 with TRBJ1-3; D perhaps matches TRBD1 (6 bases). Trimming pared 3 bases from V and 0 bases from J, leaving 12 bases between. The CDR3 length is 16 residues. Germline assignment: CDR1 LGHNA and CDR2 YNFKEQ. CDR3: CASSHQQGHSGNTIYF. CDR3 in DNA: TGTGCCAGCAGCCACCAACAGGGACACTCTGGAAACACCATATATTTT.

This clonotype was found many times. This chain connects TRBV20-1 to TRBJ2-3, with TRBD2 matching over 8 bases. This CDR3 region has 16 residues. The V and J ends lost 1 base and 0 bases, in that order; junction bases with no gene match: 6. Germline V gene data show CDR1 as DFQATT and CDR2 as SNEGSKA (reference sequence). The CDR3 protein is CSARGRERGSTDTQYF. CDR3 coding DNA: TGCAGTGCTAGAGGGCGGGAGCGGGGGAGCACAGATACGCAGTATTTT.

This clonotype was seen ten or more times. The rearrangement uses TRBV2 and TRBJ1-1; 8 bases match TRBD1. J was trimmed by 0 bases and V by 7 bases; bases with no gene match: 25. This CDR3 spans 21 amino acids. Germline V gene lookup returns CDR1 SNHLY and CDR2 FYNNEI. The CDR3 sequence: CASNKGSNKGQVARMNTEAFF. Here the CDR3 DNA reads TGTGCCAGCAATAAGGGCAGCAATAAGGGACAGGTCGCTAGGATGAACACTGAAGCTTTCTTT.

This clonotype was counted ten times or more. The chain carries TRBV2 and TRBJ2-3, with D maybe TRBD2 (6 bases). Between the trimmed V and J ends, which lost 1 base and 15 bases, there was a span of 17 bases. The CDR3 contains 13 residues. CDR1 is SNHLY and CDR2 is FYNNEI in the germline V gene. The CDR3 nucleotides are TGTGCCAGCAGTGAAGAGGGAGGCGAAAGGGGTTATTTT. This encodes CASSEEGGERGYF. Based on the CDR3 plus reference TRBV2 and TRBJ2-3, the full variable domain is EPEVTQTPSHQVTQMGQEVILRCVPISNHLYFYWYRQILGQKVEFLVSFYNNEISEKSEIFDDQFSVERPDGSNFTLKIRSTKLEDSAMYFCASSEEGGERGYFGPGTRLTVL.

This clonotype is medium-sized within its sample. This chain uses TRBV11-3 with TRBJ2-7; TRBD1 matches 8 bases. J gave up 4 bases and V 5 bases, and 10 bases lay outside the gene matches. The germline V gene has CDR1 SGHNT and CDR2 YENEEA. The CDR3 covers 15 residues. In nucleotides, the CDR3 is TGTGCCAGCAGCCCCGGGACAGGAAGGTTTTACGAGCAGTACTTC. Protein sequence: CASSPGTGRFYEQYF.

This clonotype was picked up many times. The rearrangement links TRBV7-9 to TRBJ1-2; 7 nucleotides align to TRBD1. The CDR3 spans 15 residues. Germline V gene data show CDR1 as SEHNR and CDR2 as FQNEAQ (reference sequence). Germline trimming cut 5 bases from V and 3 bases from J; bases unmatched to any gene: 9. The CDR3 DNA reads as TGTGCCAGCAGCGAGACAGGGCCCAGTGACTATGGCTACACCTTC. This encodes CASSETGPSDYGYTF.

Turning to this clonotype: One junction end does not reproduce the germline sequence, and a read error may be involved. The J gene is TRBJ2-4, the V gene TRBV6-6; perhaps D is TRBD1 or TRBD2 (5 bases each). CDR1 is MNHNY, CDR2 SVGAGI, per germline (reference sequence). The CDR3 consists of 14 residues. CDR3 DNA sequence: TGTGCCAACAGTTCCGGGACCGGGATGAGGGGTCAGTACTTC. Residues: CANSSGTGMRGQYF.